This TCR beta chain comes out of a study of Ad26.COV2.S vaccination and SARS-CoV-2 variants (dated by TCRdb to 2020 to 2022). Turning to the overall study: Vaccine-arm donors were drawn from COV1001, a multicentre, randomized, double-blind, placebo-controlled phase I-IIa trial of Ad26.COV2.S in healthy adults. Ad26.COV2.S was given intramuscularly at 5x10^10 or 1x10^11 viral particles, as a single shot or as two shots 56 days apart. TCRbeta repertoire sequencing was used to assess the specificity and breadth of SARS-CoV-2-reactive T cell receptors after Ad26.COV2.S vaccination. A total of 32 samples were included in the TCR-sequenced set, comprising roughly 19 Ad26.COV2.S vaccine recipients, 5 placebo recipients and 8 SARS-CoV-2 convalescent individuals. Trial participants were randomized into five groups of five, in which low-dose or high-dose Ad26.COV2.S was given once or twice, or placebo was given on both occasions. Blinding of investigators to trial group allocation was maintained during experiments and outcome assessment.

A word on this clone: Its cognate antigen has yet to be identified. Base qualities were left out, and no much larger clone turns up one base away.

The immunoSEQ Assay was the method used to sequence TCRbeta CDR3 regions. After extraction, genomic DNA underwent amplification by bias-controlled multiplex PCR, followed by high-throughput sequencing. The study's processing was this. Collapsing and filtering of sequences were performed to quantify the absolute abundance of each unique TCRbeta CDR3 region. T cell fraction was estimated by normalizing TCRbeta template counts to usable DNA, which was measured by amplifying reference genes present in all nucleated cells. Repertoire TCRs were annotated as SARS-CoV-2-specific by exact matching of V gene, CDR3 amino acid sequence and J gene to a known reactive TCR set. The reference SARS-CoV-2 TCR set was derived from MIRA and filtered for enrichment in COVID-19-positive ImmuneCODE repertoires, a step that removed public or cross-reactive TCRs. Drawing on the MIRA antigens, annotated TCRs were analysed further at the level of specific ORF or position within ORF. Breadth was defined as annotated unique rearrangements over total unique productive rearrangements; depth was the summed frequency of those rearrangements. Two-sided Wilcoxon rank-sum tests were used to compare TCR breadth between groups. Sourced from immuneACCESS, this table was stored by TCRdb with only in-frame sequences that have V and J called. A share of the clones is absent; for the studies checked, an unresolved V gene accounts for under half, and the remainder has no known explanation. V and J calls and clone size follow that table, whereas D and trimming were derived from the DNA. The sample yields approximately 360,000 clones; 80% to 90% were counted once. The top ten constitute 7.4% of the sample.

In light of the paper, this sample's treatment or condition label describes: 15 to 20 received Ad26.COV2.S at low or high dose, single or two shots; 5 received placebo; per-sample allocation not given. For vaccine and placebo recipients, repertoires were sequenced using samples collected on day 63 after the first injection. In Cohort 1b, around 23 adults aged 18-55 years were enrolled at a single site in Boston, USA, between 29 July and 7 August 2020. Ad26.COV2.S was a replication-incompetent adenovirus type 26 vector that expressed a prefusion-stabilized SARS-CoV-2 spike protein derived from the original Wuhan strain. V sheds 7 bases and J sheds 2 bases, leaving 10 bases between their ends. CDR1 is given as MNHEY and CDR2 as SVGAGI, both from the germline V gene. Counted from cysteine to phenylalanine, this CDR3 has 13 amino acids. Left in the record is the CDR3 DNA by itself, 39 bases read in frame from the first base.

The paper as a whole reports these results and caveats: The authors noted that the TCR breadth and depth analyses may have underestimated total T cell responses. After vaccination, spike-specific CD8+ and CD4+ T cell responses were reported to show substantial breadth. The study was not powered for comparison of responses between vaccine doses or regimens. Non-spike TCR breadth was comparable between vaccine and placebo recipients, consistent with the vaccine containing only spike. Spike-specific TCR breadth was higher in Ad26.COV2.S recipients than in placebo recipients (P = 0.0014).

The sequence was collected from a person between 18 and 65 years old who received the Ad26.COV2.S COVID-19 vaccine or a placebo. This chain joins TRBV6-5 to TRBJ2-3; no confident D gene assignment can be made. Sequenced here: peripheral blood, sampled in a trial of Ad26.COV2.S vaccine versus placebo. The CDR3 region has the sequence CASTLSNTDTQYF. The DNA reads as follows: TGTGCCAGCACTCTTTCTAACACAGATACGCAGTATTTT.